The sequence of this T cell receptor (beta chain) was determined in a study of early T cells in non-severe SARS-CoV-2 infection. Study results and caveats: Matching against VDJdb likely underestimated virus-specific expansions, favoring anti-spike CD8.

CDR1 is MNHNS and CDR2 is SASEGT in the germline V gene. The CDR3 totals 14 residues. Trimming removed 3 bases at V and 5 bases at J, with 10 bases between. Separate cDNA molecules each had unique molecular identifiers attached to them. MiXCR, run by TCRdb on the 5' RACE reads, gives a single entry per CDR3 protein. The sample shows 20,000 to 25,000 distinct CDR3 sequences, about 5.3% of them seen only once. This clonotype has a handful of counts. The target antigen is unknown. Sequencing input: whole blood. J is TRBJ2-2 and V is TRBV6-1; TRBD2 might be the D (5 bases). The sequence was collected from an adult who was a healthcare worker with PCR-confirmed SARS-CoV-2 infection or an uninfected control (not recorded which). CDR3 sequence: CASSDQWRTGELFF. CDR3 in DNA: TGTGCCAGCAGTGATCAGTGGAGGACCGGGGAGCTGTTTTTT.